Below, 4 T cell receptor beta chains from the same sample are listed, as sequenced in a study of identical twins. In TCRdb, the 5' RACE reads were re-called with MiXCR into one record per CDR3 protein. The sample contains 1.5 million to 2 million distinct CDR3 sequences, 32% of which appear only once. Source material: cord blood. The receptor source for this set is a newborn girl in good health.

The rearrangement uses TRBV12-3 or TRBV12-4 and TRBJ1-1; D is uncertain. The length of the CDR3 is 15 residues. The V and J ends lost 3 bases and 4 bases respectively, with 15 bases between them. CDR3 protein: CASSFGSTVATEAFF. As DNA, the CDR3 is TGTGCCAGCAGTTTTGGGTCCACCGTTGCCACTGAAGCTTTCTTT.

With regard to this clonotype: One end of the junction varies from germline; a read error may be responsible. The rearrangement joins TRBV12-5 to TRBJ2-2; 8 bases are shared with TRBD1. There are 15 residues in the CDR3. Per the germline V gene, CDR1 is LGHNT and CDR2 is FRNRAP. The CDR3 spells CASGLGTGNTGELFF. CDR3 sequence (DNA): TGCGCTAGTGGTTTGGGGACAGGGAACACCGGGGAGCTGTTTTTT.

This clonotype was seen at least ten times. Here the CDR3 reads CSASMRGRLNTDTQYF. Written as DNA, the CDR3 is TGCAGTGCTAGCATGCGGGGGCGCCTAAACACAGATACGCAGTATTTT. This chain uses TRBV20-1 with TRBJ2-3, with a possible D match to TRBD2 (7 bases). Germline V gene lookup returns CDR1 DFQATT and CDR2 SNEGSKA (reference sequence). This CDR3 region has 16 residues. V was shortened by 3 bases and J by 2 bases, with 18 bases between the two germline ends.

This rearrangement joins TRBV6-6 to TRBJ1-5; no firm D call. The CDR3 is 14 amino acids. V lost 6 bases to trimming and J lost 3 bases, with 12 bases between them. Germline CDR1 is MNHNY and CDR2 is SVGAGI (reference sequence). The CDR3: CASSYDGVNQPQHF. CDR3 bases: TGTGCCAGCAGCTATGACGGTGTCAATCAGCCCCAGCATTTT.